Listed here are 21 T cell receptor beta chains from one sample, sequenced in a study of T cell changes during pregnancy in multiple sclerosis (dated by TCRdb to between 2018 and 2021). Receptor libraries were prepared by the immunoSEQ multiplex PCR assay. Drawn from immuneACCESS, this table holds only the in-frame rearrangements with V and J called that TCRdb kept. Clones are partly lost; checked studies trace under half to an unresolved V gene and leave the rest unexplained. The sample includes around 100,000 clones, with about 90% observed a single time. Jointly, the top ten make up more than 1.5% of the sample. The specimen was peripheral blood, collected in the third trimester of pregnancy. These receptor sequences come from a female donor with multiple sclerosis, enrolled in a pregnancy study.

The gene calls are TRBV5-1 and TRBJ2-1; 11 bases fit TRBD2. The V gene's germline CDR1 is SGHRS and CDR2 YFSETQ. CDR3 length: 15 residues. With V trimmed by 4 bases and J by 7 bases, 7 bases remained unmatched. The CDR3 loop is CASSNPGLAENEQFF. The CDR3 nucleotides are TGCGCCAGCAGCAACCCGGGACTAGCGGAAAATGAGCAGTTCTTC.

CDR3 nucleotides: TGTGCCAGCAGCTTAGTTGGGGGACAGGGGGCAGATACGCAGTATTTT. As protein: CASSLVGGQGADTQYF. The genes are TRBV7-8 and TRBJ2-3; 11 nucleotides align to TRBD1. With V trimmed by 1 base and J by 4 bases, 4 bases remained unmatched. The CDR3 is made up of 16 amino acids. Germline loops: CDR1 SGHVS, CDR2 FQNEAQ.

The genes are TRBV28 and TRBJ2-7; D gene uncertain. Germline-derived CDR1 and CDR2 are MDHEN and SYDVKM. The CDR3 length is 11 residues. Deletions cut 6 bases from V and 7 bases from J, with 10 bases between. CDR3 DNA: TGTGCCAGCAGCCACTCTCGGGAGCAGTACTTC. It codes for CASSHSREQYF.

The chain has TRBV5-1 and TRBJ1-6; 7 nucleotides align to TRBD1. The CDR3 consists of 14 residues. V was pared by 4 bases and J by 7 bases, with 5 bases of the junction left unmatched. Germline V gene data show CDR1 as SGHRS and CDR2 as YFSETQ. As DNA, the CDR3 is TGCGCCAGCAGCGGGGGACAGCGAAATTCACCCCTCCACTTT. The encoded protein is CASSGGQRNSPLHF. The entire variable domain, with the rest obtained from reference TRBV5-1 and TRBJ1-6, is as follows: KAGVTQTPRYLIKTRGQQVTLSCSPISGHRSVSWYQQTPGQGLQFLFEYFSETQRNKGNFPGRFSGRQFSNSRSEMNVSTLELGDSALYLCASSGGQRNSPLHFGNGTRLTVT.

V gene TRBV10-3 combines with J gene TRBJ2-7, with 8 bases matching TRBD1. Trimming took 4 bases from V and 2 from J; bases not matched to a gene: 13. The CDR3 length is 17 residues. CDR1 is ENHRY and CDR2 is SYGVKD in the germline V gene. The CDR3 DNA sequence: TGTGCCATCAGTGGGAGGGTACCGGGACAGGTGGCCTACGAGCAGTACTTC. It codes for CAISGRVPGQVAYEQYF.

The CDR3 DNA reads as TGTGCCAGCAGCGTAGGGCGGGGGTCCTACAATGAGCAGTTCTTC. This gives the protein CASSVGRGSYNEQFF. The chain uses TRBV9 and TRBJ2-1; 7 bases fit TRBD2. After removal of 0 bases from V and 1 base from J, the junction contained 1 base not matched to a gene. Looked up from germline, CDR1 is SGDLS and CDR2 is YYNGEE. The CDR3 spans 15 residues. The whole variable domain, filled in from reference TRBV9 and TRBJ2-1, reads DSGVTQTPKHLITATGQRVTLRCSPRSGDLSVYWYQQSLDQGLQFLIQYYNGEERAKGNILERFSAQQFPDLHSELNLSSLELGDSALYFCASSVGRGSYNEQFFGPGTRLTVL.

V gene TRBV19 combines with J gene TRBJ2-1; a possible D gene is TRBD2 (6 bases). Trimming cost V 1 base and J 13 bases, with 14 bases left between them. Germline CDR1 LNHDA, CDR2 SQIVND (reference sequence). There are 13 residues in the CDR3. Here the CDR3 reads CASSIGLGDFQFF. CDR3 in DNA: TGTGCCAGTAGTATAGGCCTGGGGGACTTTCAGTTCTTC.

The chain joins TRBV6-6 to TRBJ2-2; no clear D. CDR1 is MNHNY, CDR2 SVGAGI, per germline (reference sequence). CDR3 length: 14 residues. The V end was cut by 5 bases, the J end by 1 base, with 8 bases between. CDR3: CASSTRQNTGELFF. CDR3 sequence (DNA): TGTGCCAGCAGTACCCGACAGAACACCGGGGAGCTGTTTTTT.

This clone has just one count. This rearrangement joins TRBV10-2 to TRBJ1-1; D remains ambiguous. This CDR3 region has 13 residues. Trimming removed 6 bases at V and 4 bases at J, with 12 bases between. CDR1 is WSHSY and CDR2 is SAAADI in the germline V gene. The CDR3 coding sequence is TGCGCCAGCAGGGACTTTGGGGTCACTGAAGCTTTCTTT. Encoded protein: CASRDFGVTEAFF.

This sequence joins TRBV21-1 and TRBJ1-5; the table calls TRBD1, which could not be checked here. TRBV21-1 is termed a pseudogene. This CDR3 comprises 16 residues. CDR3 sequence: CASIRRTGPYQPPQHF. The CDR3 DNA reads TGTGCCAGCATCCGAAGGACAGGGCCTTACCAACCGCCCCAGCATTTT.

The chain has TRBV4-1 and TRBJ1-1, with TRBD1 matching 12 bases. Germline V gives CDR1 MGHRA, CDR2 YSYEKL. The CDR3 is made up of 17 amino acids. After removal of 2 bases from V and 6 bases from J, the junction contained 10 bases not matched to a gene. For the CDR3, the DNA is TGCGCCAGCAGCCAACCGGGACAGGGGGCTCTGAGAGCTGAAGCTTTCTTT. The encoded protein is CASSQPGQGALRAEAFF.

The rearrangement uses TRBV19 and TRBJ2-7; 9 nucleotides match TRBD1. CDR3 length equals 13 residues. The V and J ends lost 9 bases and 5 bases, in that order; junction bases with no gene match: 8. The germline V gene has CDR1 LNHDA and CDR2 SQIVND (reference sequence). This chain's CDR3 is CASGTGFDNEQYF. The CDR3 region has the DNA TGTGCCAGCGGGACAGGGTTTGATAACGAGCAGTACTTC.

The V and J genes are TRBV15 and TRBJ2-3; D is uncertain. V was trimmed by 5 bases and J by 2 bases, leaving 14 bases between them. Germline-derived CDR1 and CDR2 are LNHNV and YYDKDF (reference sequence). The CDR3 has 15 amino acids. CDR3 coding DNA: TGTGCCACCAGCCGTCGGCCGACTTACACAGATACGCAGTATTTT. It is translated as CATSRRPTYTDTQYF.

This chain connects TRBV2 to TRBJ1-6, with D unresolved. The CDR3 is made up of 15 amino acids. Germline-derived CDR1 and CDR2 are SNHLY and FYNNEI. V dropped 1 base and J dropped 8 bases, with 12 bases sitting between them. CDR3 sequence (DNA): TGTGCCAGCAGTGAAGGTGCAGGTTCTTATTCACCCCTCCACTTT. Protein sequence: CASSEGAGSYSPLHF.

This chain links TRBV7-3 with TRBJ2-3; 9 bases are shared with TRBD1. The germline gives CDR1 SGHTA, CDR2 FQGTGA. Germline trimming cut 2 bases from V and 2 bases from J; bases unmatched to any gene: 11. There are 18 residues in the CDR3. CDR3 protein: CASSLPNRTGAHTDTQYF. The CDR3 DNA follows: TGTGCCAGCAGCTTACCGAATCGGACAGGGGCGCACACAGATACGCAGTATTTT.

The CDR3 reads CATAGTDFSYNSPLHF. The DNA for the CDR3 is TGTGCCACAGCCGGGACAGACTTCTCCTATAATTCACCCCTCCACTTT. The chain is built from TRBV10-3 and TRBJ1-6; the match to TRBD1 covers 7 bases. The CDR3 is made up of 16 amino acids. The ends lost 10 bases at V and 0 bases at J; junction bases unmatched: 9. Looked up from germline, CDR1 is ENHRY and CDR2 is SYGVKD.

The chain carries TRBV5-1 and TRBJ2-3, with 9 bases matching TRBD2. The CDR3 runs to 14 residues. V lost 5 bases and J lost 4; bases outside the gene matches: 5. The germline gives CDR1 SGHRS, CDR2 YFSETQ. DNA for the CDR3: TGCGCCAGCAGGACTAGCGGAGGCGCAGATACGCAGTATTTT. Protein sequence: CASRTSGGADTQYF.

The chain uses TRBV5-1 and TRBJ2-7; 7 nucleotides agree with TRBD2. This CDR3 comprises 14 residues. The germline V gene encodes CDR1 SGHRS and CDR2 YFSETQ. The V gene end was trimmed by 5 bases and the J gene end by 4 bases; junction bases not matched to a gene: 9. CDR3: CASRGGMRAYEQYF. The CDR3 DNA sequence: TGCGCCAGCAGGGGGGGGATGAGGGCGTACGAGCAGTACTTC.

V usage is TRBV5-1 and J usage is TRBJ2-3; the D gene is possibly TRBD1 (6 bases). From germline, CDR1 is SGHRS and CDR2 YFSETQ. The CDR3 runs to 17 residues. The V gene lost 4 bases and the J gene lost 0 bases, with 18 bases spanning the gap. CDR3 residues: CASSAGPDSPSTDTQYF. The CDR3 DNA sequence: TGCGCCAGCAGCGCCGGACCGGACAGCCCGAGCACAGATACGCAGTATTTT.

V usage is TRBV29-1 and J usage is TRBJ2-3, with a tentative D call TRBD2 (6 bases). This CDR3 contains 15 residues. Germline V gives CDR1 SQVTM, CDR2 ANQGSEA. V shed 7 bases and J shed 4 bases, with 21 bases lying between them. CDR3 sequence (DNA): TGCAGCGCCAGCGTCGGGCAGGGAGGCGCAGATACGCAGTATTTT. As protein: CSASVGQGGADTQYF.

This clone was counted between two and nine times. V gene TRBV2 combines with J gene TRBJ1-1; 7 nucleotides align to TRBD1. Looked up from germline, CDR1 is SNHLY and CDR2 is FYNNEI. The CDR3 contains 14 residues. J lost 3 bases, V lost 5 bases, and 6 bases had no gene match. The CDR3 region has the DNA TGTGCCAGCAGTTACCGGGACAGCGACACTGAAGCTTTCTTT. Protein product: CASSYRDSDTEAFF.